This passage covers 29 T cell receptor beta chains from one sample sequenced in a study of blood T cell repertoires in COVID-19. Measured with immunoSEQ multiplex PCR; TCRdb has only the in-frame clones, and not every one. The sample yields 140,000 to 150,000 clones, around four fifths seen once. Sequenced input: peripheral blood. The receptors shown here come from a human donor in a cohort sampled during active COVID-19.

This clone was counted only a few times. The chain is built from TRBV18 and TRBJ1-3; D is unclear. This CDR3 spans 11 amino acids. V gave up 8 bases and J gave up 2 bases, with 4 bases separating them. Germline CDR1 KGHSH, CDR2 LQKENI. The CDR3 here is CASTAGNTIYF. The DNA for the CDR3 is TGTGCCAGCACGGCTGGAAACACCATATATTTT.

The chain is built from TRBV4-3 and TRBJ2-7; D possibly corresponds to TRBD2 (5 bases). V was clipped by 7 bases and J by 2 bases, with 9 bases between them. The CDR3 covers 12 residues. The germline V gene has CDR1 LGHNA and CDR2 YSLEER. CDR3: CASKGGPYEQYF. CDR3 sequence (DNA): TGCGCCAGCAAAGGAGGTCCCTACGAGCAGTACTTC.

V and J are TRBV13 and TRBJ1-2; 9 positions match TRBD1. Germline V gives CDR1 PRHDT, CDR2 FYEKMQ (reference sequence). V dropped 2 bases and J dropped 1; count of bases not matched to a gene: 8. CDR3 size: 17 residues. The CDR3 is CASSLWGDRAGNYGYTF. Written as DNA, the CDR3 is TGTGCCAGCAGCTTATGGGGGGACAGGGCGGGTAACTATGGCTACACCTTC.

The CDR3 loop reads CAWSTRQGFYNSPLHF. DNA for the CDR3: TGTGCCTGGAGTACCCGACAGGGCTTTTACAATTCACCCCTCCACTTT. The chain combines TRBV30 with TRBJ1-6, with 7 bases that match TRBD1. The V and J ends lost 2 bases and 7 bases, in that order; junction bases with no gene match: 11. This CDR3 is 16 amino acids long. CDR1 is GTSNPN and CDR2 is SVGIG in the germline V gene (reference sequence). Together with reference TRBV30 and TRBJ1-6, the CDR3 gives the full variable domain: SQTIHQWPATLVQPVGSPLSLECTVEGTSNPNLYWYRQAAGRGLQLLFYSVGIGQISSEVPQNLSASRPQDRQFILSSKKLLLSDSGFYLCAWSTRQGFYNSPLHFGNGTRLTVT.

The chain has TRBV3-1 (or the pseudogene TRBV3-2) and TRBJ2-1; 11 bases line up with TRBD2. The CDR3 spans 15 residues. The ends lost 0 bases at V and 8 bases at J; junction bases unmatched: 3. Germline lookup yields CDR1 LGHDT and CDR2 YNNKEL (reference sequence). The CDR3 DNA sequence: TGTGCCAGCAGCCAAGACGCTAGCGGGGGGTATGAGCAGTTCTTC. Translation gives CASSQDASGGYEQFF.

The chain uses TRBV25-1 and TRBJ2-1; 10 bases map to TRBD1. CDR3 size: 15 residues. Germline V lookup: CDR1 MGHDK, CDR2 SYGVNS. V gave up 3 bases and J gave up 7 bases; unmatched junction bases: 6. The CDR3 DNA is TGTGCCAGCAGTGATCCCCGGACAGGGGGAAATGAGCAGTTCTTC. Its translation is CASSDPRTGGNEQFF.

The rearrangement uses TRBV30 and TRBJ2-6; D call uncertain. The ends were cut back, 5 bases at V and 0 bases at J, with 5 bases in the middle. Germline CDR1 GTSNPN, CDR2 SVGIG (reference sequence). This CDR3 spans 13 amino acids. DNA of the CDR3: TGTGCCTGGCGTAGCTCTGGGGCCAACGTCCTGACTTTC. Its protein product is CAWRSSGANVLTF.

The chain carries TRBV10-3 and TRBJ2-5, with 11 bases that match TRBD1. V dropped 3 bases and J dropped 4; count of bases not matched to a gene: 7. CDR1 and CDR2 from the germline V gene are ENHRY and SYGVKD. The CDR3 spans 16 residues. The CDR3 protein is CAISDLDRGRGETQYF. CDR3 nucleotide sequence: TGTGCCATCAGTGATCTGGACAGGGGGCGGGGAGAGACCCAGTACTTC.

The chain recombines TRBV2 with TRBJ1-6; possibly TRBD1 for D (5 bases). The CDR3 extends over 16 amino acids. Germline assignment: CDR1 SNHLY and CDR2 FYNNEI. The V gene lost 3 bases and the J gene lost 4 bases, with 13 bases spanning the gap. The CDR3 protein is CASSDYQGLYNSPLHF. The CDR3 region has the DNA TGTGCCAGCAGTGACTACCAGGGACTATATAATTCACCCCTCCACTTT. Together with reference TRBV2 and TRBJ1-6, the CDR3 gives the full variable domain: EPEVTQTPSHQVTQMGQEVILRCVPISNHLYFYWYRQILGQKVEFLVSFYNNEISEKSEIFDDQFSVERPDGSNFTLKIRSTKLEDSAMYFCASSDYQGLYNSPLHFGNGTRLTVT.

The chain has TRBV4-2 and TRBJ2-3, with 8 bases lining up with TRBD2. Looked up from germline, CDR1 is LGHNA and CDR2 is YNFKEQ. Unmatched junction bases numbered 9, after V lost 0 bases and J lost 4 bases. The CDR3 runs to 17 residues. The CDR3 region has the DNA TGTGCCAGCAGCCAAGATTTGGGACTAGAGGTTGCAGATACGCAGTATTTT. Amino acids: CASSQDLGLEVADTQYF.

The rearrangement links TRBV5-5 to TRBJ2-1, with 14 positions matching TRBD2. With V trimmed by 0 bases and J by 3 bases, 5 bases remained unmatched. The CDR3 has 18 residues. Per the germline V gene, CDR1 is SGHKS and CDR2 is YYEKEE (reference sequence). The DNA of the CDR3 is TGTGCCAGCAGCTTGGCCGGACTAGCGGGGGGCCGCTACAATGAGCAGTTCTTC. This encodes CASSLAGLAGGRYNEQFF.

CDR3 DNA sequence: TGTGCCAGTAAACAGACAGGGGGCCAGACCGGGGAGCTGTTTTTT. Its translation: CASKQTGGQTGELFF. This rearrangement joins TRBV19 to TRBJ2-2; 10 bases line up with TRBD1. V dropped 7 bases and J dropped 5; count of bases not matched to a gene: 7. Germline CDR1 and CDR2: LNHDA and SQIVND (reference sequence). The length of the CDR3 is 15 residues.

The chain has TRBV7-2 and TRBJ2-3; no firm D call. The V end was cut by 1 base, the J end by 5 bases, with 10 bases between. CDR3 length: 14 amino acids. Germline V gene sequence: CDR1 SGHTA, CDR2 FQGNSA. The CDR3 region has the DNA TGTGCCAGCAGCTTAGATTGGGCAGGAGATACGCAGTATTTT. This encodes CASSLDWAGDTQYF. The full variable domain, its missing parts supplied by reference TRBV7-2 and TRBJ2-3, is GAGVSQSPSNKVTEKGKDVELRCDPISGHTALYWYRQSLGQGLEFLIYFQGNSAPDKSGLPSDRFSAERTGGSVSTLTIQRTQQEDSAVYLCASSLDWAGDTQYFGPGTRLTVL.

The J gene is TRBJ1-2, the V gene TRBV7-2; a weak D match, TRBD1 (5 bases). With 5 bases removed from V and 6 bases from J, the gap between germline ends came to 19 bases. The CDR3 spans 15 residues. Germline V CDR1 and CDR2: SGHTA, FQGNSA. CDR3 sequence (DNA): TGTGCCAGCAGCGTCAGGATAGGGGCATACGATGGCTACACCTTC. Its translation: CASSVRIGAYDGYTF.

The chain couples TRBV3-1 (or the pseudogene TRBV3-2) to TRBJ2-2; no clear D gene. The CDR3 is made up of 15 amino acids. Germline V lookup: CDR1 LGHDT, CDR2 YNNKEL (reference sequence). Trimming pared 0 bases from V and 6 bases from J, leaving 11 bases between. Here the CDR3 DNA reads TGTGCCAGCAGCCAAGATCTGTCCACTTCCGGGGAGCTGTTTTTT. This encodes CASSQDLSTSGELFF.

In its sample, this clone was seen a few times. This chain links TRBV7-2 with TRBJ1-1; the D gene is possibly TRBD1 (6 bases). The V end was cut by 6 bases, the J end by 4 bases, with 15 bases between. The germline V gene encodes CDR1 SGHTA and CDR2 FQGNSA. This CDR3 region has 14 residues. The CDR3 reads CASRPGGQGTEAFF. The CDR3 bases are TGTGCCAGCAGACCGGGGGGCCAAGGCACTGAAGCTTTCTTT.

In regard to this clone: Within the sample, other DNA sequences also encode this same CDR3. The chain employs TRBV7-2 and TRBJ1-6, with D uncertain. CDR3 length: 14 amino acids. Germline V gene lookup returns CDR1 SGHTA and CDR2 FQGNSA. Trimming cost V 1 base and J 5 bases, with 6 bases left between them. CDR3 DNA: TGTGCCAGCAGCTTAGGGCAGAATAATTCACCCCTCCACTTT. Its protein is CASSLGQNNSPLHF. Looking up the rest from reference TRBV7-2 and TRBJ1-6 gives the full variable domain: GAGVSQSPSNKVTEKGKDVELRCDPISGHTALYWYRQSLGQGLEFLIYFQGNSAPDKSGLPSDRFSAERTGGSVSTLTIQRTQQEDSAVYLCASSLGQNNSPLHFGNGTRLTVT.

The chain is built from TRBV5-6 and TRBJ2-5, with D maybe TRBD2 (6 bases). The length of the CDR3 is 13 residues. Between the trimmed V and J ends, which lost 2 bases and 5 bases, there was a span of 10 bases. CDR1 is SGHDT and CDR2 is YYEEEE in the germline V gene. The CDR3 region is CASSLPSAETQYF. CDR3 bases: TGTGCCAGCAGCTTACCTAGCGCCGAGACCCAGTACTTC.

The CDR3 DNA reads TGTGCCAGCAGTCCCGGACTAGCCGTAGAGACCCAGTACTTC. It encodes CASSPGLAVETQYF. This chain connects TRBV6-2 or TRBV6-3 to TRBJ2-5, with 8 bases matching TRBD2. Germline V gene data show CDR1 as MNHEY and CDR2 as SVGEGT. After removal of 5 bases from V and 4 bases from J, the junction contained 6 bases not matched to a gene. The CDR3 covers 14 residues.

This clone was observed many times. The chain links TRBV19 to TRBJ1-4; D call uncertain. Per germline, CDR1 LNHDA and CDR2 SQIVND (reference sequence). V lost 6 bases and J 4 bases, leaving 12 bases between the germline ends. The CDR3 loop spans 14 amino acids. The CDR3 region has the DNA TGTGCCAGTAGCCCCGGCGGATATAATGAAAAACTGTTTTTT. Protein product: CASSPGGYNEKLFF.

The genes are TRBV19 and TRBJ1-4, with 7 bases that match TRBD1. Germline V gene data show CDR1 as LNHDA and CDR2 as SQIVND (reference sequence). The CDR3 totals 17 residues. Trimming cost V 1 base and J 2 bases; bases outside gene matches: 7. The CDR3, as DNA: TGTGCCAGTAGTATAGTGGCAGGGGGTCCGACTAATGAAAAACTGTTTTTT. This sequence encodes CASSIVAGGPTNEKLFF.

The chain recombines TRBV7-2 with TRBJ2-1, with D possibly matching TRBD2 (7 bases). Germline CDR1 and CDR2: SGHTA and FQGNSA. V gave up 5 bases and J gave up 3 bases, with 14 bases separating them. This CDR3 is 15 amino acids long. CDR3 sequence reads: CASSGGRGGYNEQFF. CDR3 nucleotide sequence: TGTGCCAGCAGCGGAGGGAGGGGGGGCTACAATGAGCAGTTCTTC.

This clone showed up just once. V usage is TRBV10-3 and J usage is TRBJ2-2, with D possibly being TRBD1 (5 bases). Germline CDR1 is ENHRY and CDR2 is SYGVKD. The CDR3 covers 15 residues. Trimming shortened V by 3 bases and J by 5 bases, and 13 bases separated the two germline ends. CDR3 residues: CAISDRVSLTGELFF. The DNA for the CDR3 is TGTGCCATCAGTGACAGGGTTTCCCTGACCGGGGAGCTGTTTTTT.

The rearrangement links TRBV5-5 to TRBJ2-1; unclear D gene. This CDR3 spans 13 amino acids. V was pared by 4 bases and J by 8 bases, with 13 bases between. Germline V gives CDR1 SGHKS, CDR2 YYEKEE (reference sequence). For the CDR3, the DNA is TGTGCCAGCAGCCGCATAGACATCGATGAGCAGTTCTTC. It encodes CASSRIDIDEQFF.

This clone has a handful of counts. The gene calls are TRBV5-5 and TRBJ1-4, with TRBD1 identical over 9 bases. This CDR3 has 16 residues. Germline CDR1 SGHKS, CDR2 YYEKEE (reference sequence). Germline trimming cut 3 bases from V and 2 bases from J; bases unmatched to any gene: 5. CDR3 in DNA: TGTGCCAGCAGCTCACACAGGGGGCGGACTAATGAAAAACTGTTTTTT. Its translation is CASSSHRGRTNEKLFF.

The chain joins TRBV19 to TRBJ1-2; TRBD1 might be the D (6 bases). Germline V gives CDR1 LNHDA, CDR2 SQIVND (reference sequence). This CDR3 is 15 amino acids long. The V end was cut by 4 bases, the J end by 0 bases, with 12 bases between. The CDR3 coding sequence is TGTGCCAGTAGTACAGGACAGAATGCTAACTATGGCTACACCTTC. Translation gives CASSTGQNANYGYTF.

V gene TRBV19 combines with J gene TRBJ1-5, with a possible D match to TRBD1 (5 bases). V lost 6 bases, J lost 4 bases, and 7 bases lay in between. Germline-derived CDR1 and CDR2 are LNHDA and SQIVND (reference sequence). The CDR3 is 12 residues long. CDR3 sequence reads: CASRTVNQPQHF. CDR3 sequence (DNA): TGTGCCAGTAGGACAGTAAATCAGCCCCAGCATTTT. Filled out from reference TRBV19 and TRBJ1-5, the complete variable domain reads DGGITQSPKYLFRKEGQNVTLSCEQNLNHDAMYWYRQDPGQGLRLIYYSQIVNDFQKGDIAEGYSVSREKKESFPLTVTSAQKNPTAFYLCASRTVNQPQHFGDGTRLSIL.

The CDR3 DNA follows: TGTGCCAGCAGGGGTCCGGGACAGACTAATGAAAAACTGTTTTTT. Its protein is CASRGPGQTNEKLFF. This chain links TRBV2 with TRBJ1-4, with TRBD1 matching over 7 bases. Germline V gives CDR1 SNHLY, CDR2 FYNNEI. The CDR3 is 15 residues long. V gave up 6 bases and J gave up 2 bases; unmatched junction bases: 6.

The CDR3 coding sequence is TGTGCCAGCAGCTTCGGGACAGACGTCTATGGCTACACCTTC. Translation: CASSFGTDVYGYTF. The gene calls are TRBV5-5 and TRBJ1-2; TRBD1 agrees at 7 bases. Germline CDR1 is SGHKS and CDR2 is YYEKEE (reference sequence). J was trimmed by 4 bases and V by 2 bases; bases with no gene match: 5. The CDR3 sequence is 14 residues long.